A selection of T cell receptor beta chains follows, all from one sample in a study of cytomegalovirus exposure and HLA in healthy donors. Data came from immunoSEQ multiplex PCR; TCRdb stores just in-frame clones and leaves some out. The sample shows 75,000 or so clones, around 70% of them seen only once. The specimen was PBMCs. These TCRs come from a woman aged 30 to 39 in good health and CMV-seropositive. Each CDR3 is given with its conserved first and last residue. Each record gives: J gene, CDR3 length, V gene, clone size, D gene, CDR3 DNA, CDR3 protein. D genes are given only for firm matches. Clone size is not always given. Where it is, it says once, few, many or a class for expanded clones.

J: TRBJ1-1
length: 13
V: TRBV29-1
size: NA
D: TRBD1
DNA: TGCAGCGGGGGGACAGGGACGAACACTGAAGCTTTCTTT
CDR3: CSGGTGTNTEAFF

J: TRBJ1-1
length: 16
V: TRBV5-6
size: NA
D: TRBD1
DNA: TGTGCCAGCAGCTTGGATCCGGGGACAGGGTACACTGAAGCTTTCTTT
CDR3: CASSLDPGTGYTEAFF

J: TRBJ2-1
length: 13
V: TRBV5-1
size: NA
D: NA
DNA: TGCGCCAGCAGCTTGGTAGCAGGGAATGAGCAGTTCTTC
CDR3: CASSLVAGNEQFF

J: TRBJ2-1
length: 15
V: TRBV10-2
size: NA
D: NA
DNA: TGCGCCAGCAGTTACAGGGAGTTGGGCTACAATGAGCAGTTCTTC
CDR3: CASSYRELGYNEQFF

J: TRBJ2-7
length: 14
V: TRBV28
size: NA
D: TRBD1
DNA: TGTGCCAGCATTCCCGGGACAGGTCCTAACGAGCAGTACTTC
CDR3: CASIPGTGPNEQYF

J: TRBJ1-2
length: 11
V: TRBV21-1
size: once
D: NA
DNA: TGTGCCAGCAGCACAGGGGCCGGCTACACCTTC
CDR3: CASSTGAGYTF

J: TRBJ1-5
length: 15
V: TRBV4-1
size: NA
D: NA
DNA: TGCGCCAGCAGCCAAGGTGTGACAGACAATCAGCCCCAGCATTTT
CDR3: CASSQGVTDNQPQHF

J: TRBJ2-1
length: 12
V: TRBV10-1
size: NA
D: NA
DNA: TGCGCCAGCAGTGAGTATTCAAATGAGCAGTTCTTC
CDR3: CASSEYSNEQFF

J: TRBJ1-2
length: 15
V: TRBV5-6
size: NA
D: NA
DNA: TGTGCCAGCAGCCGCGCAGGGAGGGCGGACTATGGCTACACCTTC
CDR3: CASSRAGRADYGYTF

J: TRBJ1-2
length: 17
V: TRBV4-1
size: NA
D: NA
DNA: TGCGCCAGCAGCCGGGCAGAAGGGAGCTACACTAACTATGGCTACACCTTC
CDR3: CASSRAEGSYTNYGYTF

J: TRBJ2-7
length: 15
V: TRBV6-5
size: NA
D: TRBD1
DNA: TGTGCCAGCAGCCCGTACCGGGACAGGGGGCGCGAGCAGTACTTC
CDR3: CASSPYRDRGREQYF

J: TRBJ2-1
length: 18
V: TRBV5-1
size: NA
D: TRBD2
DNA: TGCGCCAGCAGTTCTTATACACCGGGACTAGCCTCCTACAATGAGCAGTTCTTC
CDR3: CASSSYTPGLASYNEQFF

J: TRBJ1-1
length: 12
V: TRBV6-5
size: NA
D: NA
DNA: TGTGCCAGCAGTTCCCTGAGGACTGAAGCTTTCTTT
CDR3: CASSSLRTEAFF

J: TRBJ2-7
length: 15
V: TRBV2
size: NA
D: TRBD2
DNA: TGTGCCAGCGGGGGAGAAGCGGGAGGAGGCTACGAGCAGTACTTC
CDR3: CASGGEAGGGYEQYF

J: TRBJ1-1
length: 13
V: TRBV5-4
size: NA
D: NA
DNA: TGTGCCAGCAGTTCCCGGGGGAACACTGAAGCTTTCTTT
CDR3: CASSSRGNTEAFF

J: TRBJ1-4
length: 16
V: TRBV10-1
size: NA
D: TRBD1
DNA: TGCGCCAGCAGTGAGTCAAGGACAGGGGGCGGTGAAAAACTGTTTTTT
CDR3: CASSESRTGGGEKLFF

J: TRBJ2-7
length: 14
V: TRBV27
size: NA
D: NA
DNA: TGTGCCAGCAGTCTCGGAACAGGTTCCTACGAGCAGTACTTC
CDR3: CASSLGTGSYEQYF

J: TRBJ2-7
length: 13
V: TRBV4-1
size: NA
D: NA
DNA: TGCGCCAGCGCGCGGCGGGCTACCTACGAGCAGTACTTC
CDR3: CASARRATYEQYF

J: TRBJ1-1
length: 15
V: TRBV7-2
size: NA
D: NA
DNA: TGTGCCAGCAGCCCCGTCGGGGTTGGAAGCACTGAAGCTTTCTTT
CDR3: CASSPVGVGSTEAFF

J: TRBJ2-7
length: 13
V: TRBV27
size: NA
D: NA
DNA: TGTGCCAGCAGTTTTGCGGCCGCCTACGAGCAGTACTTC
CDR3: CASSFAAAYEQYF

J: TRBJ2-7
length: 13
V: TRBV27
size: few
D: NA
DNA: TGTGCCAGCAGTTTTCGGCAGGGGTACGAGCAGTACTTC
CDR3: CASSFRQGYEQYF

J: TRBJ2-2
length: 13
V: TRBV2
size: NA
D: NA
DNA: TGTGCCAGCGGGCACTCGAACACCGGGGAGCTGTTTTTT
CDR3: CASGHSNTGELFF

J: TRBJ2-2
length: 15
V: TRBV29-1
size: few
D: TRBD2
DNA: TGCAGCGTCGAGAGGGCGGGAGAGGGCACCGGGGAGCTGTTTTTT
CDR3: CSVERAGEGTGELFF

J: TRBJ1-1
length: 15
V: TRBV25-1
size: NA
D: NA
DNA: TGTGCCAGCAGCGTCGGATGGCAGGGCATTCTTGAAGCTTTCTTT
CDR3: CASSVGWQGILEAFF